This TCR beta chain was profiled in a study of PD-1 blockade in classical Hodgkin lymphoma. Study outcomes and limitations: Healthy donors reportedly exceeded newly diagnosed patients in baseline TCR diversity. Undefined causes, possibly disease activity or prior therapy, underlie the repertoire differences.

Time point denoted: newly diagnosed, previously untreated cHL patient sample. It was PBMCs in newly diagnosed, untreated classical Hodgkin lymphoma that served as comparison. This CDR3 has 15 amino acids. Germline values: CDR1 MDHEN, CDR2 SYDVKM. Trimming pared 4 bases from V and 5 bases from J, leaving 12 bases between. This clone was seen only once. Its antigen is unidentified. Method: immunoSEQ multiplex PCR; TCRdb's copy keeps in-frame clones and lacks some. The data contain 17,000 or so clones, roughly nine tenths of them seen just once; the ten biggest clones take up less than 4%. The chain combines TRBV28 with TRBJ1-6; D is possibly TRBD1 (6 bases). The sequence was collected from a human donor with classical Hodgkin lymphoma. Specimen: peripheral blood mononuclear cells (PBMCs). In DNA, the CDR3 is TGTGCCAGCAGTTCGGGGGGGACAAATAATTCACCCCTCCACTTT. Its protein product is CASSSGGTNNSPLHF. The variable domain in full, with the rest retrieved from reference TRBV28 and TRBJ1-6, is DVKVTQSSRYLVKRTGEKVFLECVQDMDHENMFWYRQDPGLGLRLIYFSYDVKMKEKGDIPEGYSVSREKKERFSLILESASTNQTSMYLCASSSGGTNNSPLHFGNGTRLTVT.